Presented here are 5 T cell receptor beta chains from one specimen sequenced in a study of long-term antiretroviral therapy in people with HIV. Version v3.0 of the immunoSEQ assay was performed at survey level. Using immunoSEQ multiplex PCR, the repertoire was profiled, and TCRdb retains in-frame clones only, with some absent. The sample consists of approximately 21,000 clones, 82% of them appearing once. The sample was unsorted PBMCs, taken at the start of antiretroviral therapy. These receptors came from a man aged 50-59 years with HIV.

This sequence joins TRBV19 and TRBJ1-5; a possible D gene is TRBD1 (5 bases). The V gene lost 5 bases and the J gene lost 1 base, with 9 bases spanning the gap. CDR3 length: 14 residues. Germline V gene data show CDR1 as LNHDA and CDR2 as SQIVND (reference sequence). CDR3 DNA: TGTGCCAGTAGTGTCCGGGACAGCAATCAGCCCCAGCATTTT. As protein: CASSVRDSNQPQHF.

The V call is TRBV19, the J call TRBJ1-1; D is undetermined. Germline V lookup: CDR1 LNHDA, CDR2 SQIVND (reference sequence). This CDR3 has 14 amino acids. V lost 1 base to trimming and J lost 4 bases, with 10 bases between them. CDR3 sequence reads: CASSIGDTSTEAFF. The CDR3 DNA reads as TGTGCCAGTAGTATAGGAGATACGAGCACTGAAGCTTTCTTT.

This clone is a singleton in its sample. The rearrangement links TRBV4-1 to TRBJ2-3, with D possibly being TRBD2 (5 bases). Trimming cost V 1 base and J 5 bases, with 7 bases left between them. This CDR3 spans 13 amino acids. The V gene's germline CDR1 is MGHRA and CDR2 YSYEKL. The DNA of the CDR3 is TGCGCCAGCAGCCAAGGGACTTTAGATACGCAGTATTTT. Protein: CASSQGTLDTQYF.

The gene calls are TRBV5-1 and TRBJ2-1; no firm D call. CDR1 is SGHRS and CDR2 is YFSETQ in the germline V gene. The CDR3 length is 15 residues. Trimming shortened V by 5 bases and J by 0 bases, and 12 bases separated the two germline ends. In DNA, the CDR3 is TGCGCCAGCAGATCACTCGGTAGCTCCTACAATGAGCAGTTCTTC. Translating gives CASRSLGSSYNEQFF. Drawing the rest from reference TRBV5-1 and TRBJ2-1, the complete variable domain is KAGVTQTPRYLIKTRGQQVTLSCSPISGHRSVSWYQQTPGQGLQFLFEYFSETQRNKGNFPGRFSGRQFSNSRSEMNVSTLELGDSALYLCASRSLGSSYNEQFFGPGTRLTVL.

The chain carries TRBV19 and TRBJ1-2, with 8 bases aligning to TRBD1. This CDR3 is 14 amino acids long. J was trimmed by 2 bases and V by 7 bases; bases with no gene match: 6. From germline, CDR1 is LNHDA and CDR2 SQIVND (reference sequence). CDR3 region: CASTQQGVNYGYTF. In DNA form, the CDR3 reads TGTGCCAGTACCCAACAGGGGGTAAACTATGGCTACACCTTC.